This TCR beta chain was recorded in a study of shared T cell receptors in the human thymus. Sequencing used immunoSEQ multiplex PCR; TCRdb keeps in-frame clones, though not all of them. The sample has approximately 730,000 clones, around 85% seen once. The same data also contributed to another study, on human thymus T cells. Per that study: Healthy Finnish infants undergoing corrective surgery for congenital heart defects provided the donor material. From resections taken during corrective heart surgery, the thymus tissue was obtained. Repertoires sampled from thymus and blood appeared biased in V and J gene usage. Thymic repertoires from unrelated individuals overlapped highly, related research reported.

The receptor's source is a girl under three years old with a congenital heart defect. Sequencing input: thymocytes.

CDR3 in DNA: TGTGCTAGTGGTTTGGTACAGGGGTCCGGACAGGGGGAGCTGTTTTTT. It yields the protein CASGLVQGSGQGELFF. The chain carries TRBV12-5 and TRBJ2-2; 7 bases are shared with TRBD1. With 0 bases clipped from V and 8 bases from J, the junction kept 9 bases outside the gene matches. In germline, CDR1 is LGHNT, CDR2 FRNRAP. This CDR3 contains 16 residues.